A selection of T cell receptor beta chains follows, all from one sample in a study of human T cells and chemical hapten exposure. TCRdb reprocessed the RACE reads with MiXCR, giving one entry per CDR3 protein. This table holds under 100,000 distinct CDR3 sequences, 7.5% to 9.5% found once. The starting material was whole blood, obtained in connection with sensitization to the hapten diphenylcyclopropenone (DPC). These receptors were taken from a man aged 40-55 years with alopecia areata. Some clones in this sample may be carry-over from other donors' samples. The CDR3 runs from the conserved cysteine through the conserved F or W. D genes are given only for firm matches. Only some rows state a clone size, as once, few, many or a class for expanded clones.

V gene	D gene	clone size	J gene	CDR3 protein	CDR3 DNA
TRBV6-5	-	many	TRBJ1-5	CASSPRAVSNQPQHF	TGTGCCAGCAGCCCGAGGGCAGTAAGCAATCAGCCCCAGCATTTT
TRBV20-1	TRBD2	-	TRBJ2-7	CSATGLAGAPAYEQYF	TGCAGTGCTACTGGACTAGCGGGAGCCCCCGCCTACGAGCAGTACTTC
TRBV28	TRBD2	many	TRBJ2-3	CASSFGTSGMRPTDTQYF	TGTGCCAGCAGTTTCGGGACTAGCGGGATGAGGCCCACAGATACGCAGTATTTT
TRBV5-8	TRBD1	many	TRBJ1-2	CASSLAGTELYGYTF	TGTGCCAGCAGCTTGGCCGGGACAGAGCTCTATGGCTACACCTTC
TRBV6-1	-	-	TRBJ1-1	CASRYRYNTEAFF	TGTGCCAGCAGATACAGGTATAACACTGAAGCTTTCTTT
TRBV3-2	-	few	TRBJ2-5	CASSHIASVGETQYF	TGTGCCAGCAGCCACATAGCGTCCGTGGGCGAGACCCAGTACTTC
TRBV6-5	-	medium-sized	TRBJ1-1	CASSYTTGYESEAFF	TGTGCCAGCAGTTACACAACAGGGTATGAGTCTGAAGCTTTCTTT
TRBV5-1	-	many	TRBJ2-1	CASSFQREQFF	TGCGCCAGCAGCTTCCAGCGGGAGCAGTTCTTC
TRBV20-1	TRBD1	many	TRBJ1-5	CSAQGGLEAQHF	TGCAGTGCCCAGGGGGGGCTCGAGGCCCAGCATTTT
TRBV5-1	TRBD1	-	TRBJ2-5	CASSFPGQRDQETQYF	TGCGCCAGCAGCTTTCCGGGACAGCGTGACCAAGAGACCCAGTACTTC
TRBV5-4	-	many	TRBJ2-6	CASSSDRNVLTF	TGTGCCAGCAGTTCTGACAGAAACGTCCTGACTTTC
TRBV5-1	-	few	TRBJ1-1	CASSLHGRTEAFF	TGCGCCAGCAGCTTACACGGGAGGACTGAAGCTTTCTTT
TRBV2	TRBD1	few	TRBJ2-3	CANTRQGAVTDTQYF	TGTGCCAACACCCGACAGGGGGCGGTGACAGATACGCAGTATTTT
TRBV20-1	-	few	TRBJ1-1	CSASPPVMRTEAFF	TGCAGTGCTAGTCCCCCAGTTATGCGCACTGAAGCTTTCTTT
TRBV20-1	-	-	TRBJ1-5	CSAPEARGLDNQPQHF	TGCAGTGCCCCGGAAGCGAGGGGACTGGATAATCAGCCCCAGCATTTT
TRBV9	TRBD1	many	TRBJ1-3	CASRERQGSAIYF	TGTGCCAGCAGGGAGAGACAGGGATCGGCCATATATTTT
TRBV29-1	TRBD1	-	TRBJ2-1	CRYRGDNEQFF	TGCAGGTACAGGGGGGACAATGAGCAGTTCTTC
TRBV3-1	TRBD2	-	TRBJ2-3	CASSPGTSGLADTQYF	TGTGCCAGCAGCCCCGGGACTAGCGGTCTCGCAGATACGCAGTATTTT
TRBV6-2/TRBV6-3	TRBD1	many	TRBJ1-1	CASRGQGMNTEAFF	TGTGCCAGCAGGGGACAGGGAATGAACACTGAAGCTTTCTTT
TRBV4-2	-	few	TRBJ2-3	CASSQVIGTAVDF	TGTGCCAGCAGCCAAGTAATTGGGACTGCCGTGGATTTT
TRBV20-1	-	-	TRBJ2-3	CSARDSLVDTQYF	TGCAGTGCTAGAGATAGCTTGGTAGATACGCAGTATTTT
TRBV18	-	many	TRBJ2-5	CASSAQETQYF	TGTGCCAGCTCGGCCCAAGAGACCCAGTACTTC
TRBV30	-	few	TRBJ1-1	CAWRGHSLSTEAFF	TGTGCCTGGAGGGGGCACTCCCTGAGCACTGAAGCTTTCTTT
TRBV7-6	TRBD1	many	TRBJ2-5	CASSFNIGQVETQYF	TGTGCCAGCAGCTTCAACATCGGACAGGTGGAGACCCAGTACTTC
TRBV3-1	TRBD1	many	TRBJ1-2	CASSRGQGNYGYTF	TGTGCCAGCAGCCGAGGACAGGGTAACTATGGCTACACCTTC
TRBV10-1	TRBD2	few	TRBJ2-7	CASMRGTSGFLQDEQYF	TGCGCCAGCATGAGGGGGACTAGCGGTTTCCTTCAGGACGAGCAGTACTTC
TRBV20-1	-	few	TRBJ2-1	CSAARGVEEQFF	TGCAGTGCCGCGCGAGGCGTAGAGGAGCAGTTCTTC
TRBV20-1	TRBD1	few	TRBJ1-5	CSASRTGQGNYQPQHF	TGCAGTGCTAGTAGGACGGGACAGGGGAATTATCAGCCCCAGCATTTT
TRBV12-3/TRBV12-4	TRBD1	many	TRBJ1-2	CASSLGTGLGYTF	TGTGCCAGCAGTTTGGGGACAGGGCTCGGCTACACCTTC